This record concerns one TCR beta chain sequence. This specimen comes from a study of blood T cell repertoires in COVID-19. For the study at large: Some COVID-19 samples were acute and others convalescent; all came from the United States, Italy and Spain.

Germline V lookup: CDR1 MDHEN, CDR2 SYDVKM. V dropped 5 bases and J dropped 4; count of bases not matched to a gene: 7. The CDR3 totals 15 residues. Original handling: Amplified reference gene primers provided the basis for estimating nucleated cell counts. Assay: immunoSEQ multiplex PCR; the TCRdb copy retains only in-frame clones and omits some. V, J and clone size are taken as reported in that table, and D and trimming were inferred from the DNA itself. The table has around 68,000 clones, around nine tenths seen once. The specimen was peripheral blood. This sequence originates from a human donor in a cohort sampled during active COVID-19. V gene TRBV28 combines with J gene TRBJ1-5; 8 positions match TRBD1. This CDR3 is CASSAGQGSNQPQHF. In DNA, the CDR3 is TGTGCCAGCAGTGCCGGACAGGGTAGTAATCAGCCCCAGCATTTT.